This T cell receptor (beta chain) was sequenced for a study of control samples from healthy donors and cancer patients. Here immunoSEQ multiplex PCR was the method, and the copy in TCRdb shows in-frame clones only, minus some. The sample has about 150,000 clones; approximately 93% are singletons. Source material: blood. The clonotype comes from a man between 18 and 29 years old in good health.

The CDR3 loop reads CASSLARSNEKLFF. The CDR3 DNA reads as TGTGCCAGCAGCTTAGCCAGGTCTAATGAAAAACTGTTTTTT. The chain uses TRBV7-2 and TRBJ1-4; D is unclear. Trimming cost V 0 bases and J 3 bases, with 5 bases left between them. The CDR3 loop spans 14 amino acids. The germline CDR1 and CDR2 sequences are SGHTA and FQGNSA.